The 21 T cell receptor beta chains presented below share a single source sample, sequenced in a study of cytomegalovirus exposure and HLA in healthy donors. The PCR made use of 60 Vbeta and 13 Jbeta primers. This table comes from immunoSEQ multiplex PCR, and its TCRdb copy is limited to in-frame clones, with some not included. This sample has 150,000 to 200,000 clones, with about 62% found just once. Input material: PBMCs. These receptors were obtained from a middle-aged man in good health and CMV-seronegative.

This clone has only a few counts. The rearrangement links TRBV7-3 to TRBJ2-3; 7 nucleotides align to TRBD2. Losses at the gene ends were 5 bases for V and 1 base for J; bases not matched to a gene: 9. The CDR3 sequence is 16 residues long. Germline V gene data show CDR1 as SGHTA and CDR2 as FQGTGA. The CDR3 loop is CASSTRRGSGTDTQYF. The CDR3 DNA is TGTGCCAGCAGCACGCGGCGGGGGAGCGGCACAGATACGCAGTATTTT.

V usage is TRBV5-6 and J usage is TRBJ2-7, with TRBD2 matching over 13 bases. There are 17 residues in the CDR3. J was trimmed by 5 bases and V by 4 bases; bases with no gene match: 12. CDR1 and CDR2 (germline): SGHDT, YYEEEE. As DNA, the CDR3 is TGTGCCAGCAGCCCCGGGACTAGCGGGACGTGGTGGAACGAGCAGTACTTC. This sequence encodes CASSPGTSGTWWNEQYF.

The CDR3 here is CASSPLATEQFF. CDR3 coding DNA: TGCGCCAGCAGCCCCCTAGCGACTGAGCAGTTCTTC. This chain uses TRBV5-1 with TRBJ2-1, with D possibly matching TRBD2 (6 bases). The CDR3 length is 12 residues. CDR1 SGHRS and CDR2 YFSETQ come from the germline V gene. V gave up 4 bases and J gave up 9 bases, with 11 bases separating them.

In DNA, the CDR3 is TGTGCCAGTAGTATAGAATATGGGACAGCAGGGAACACTGAAGCTTTCTTT. It codes for CASSIEYGTAGNTEAFF. The V call is TRBV19, the J call TRBJ1-1; 7 nucleotides match TRBD1. Unmatched junction bases numbered 8, after V lost 0 bases and J lost 1 base. Germline V gives CDR1 LNHDA, CDR2 SQIVND (reference sequence). The length of the CDR3 is 17 residues.

This chain joins TRBV6-1 and TRBJ1-1; D remains ambiguous. The CDR3 extends over 16 amino acids. V was trimmed by 3 bases and J by 0 bases, leaving 14 bases between them. CDR1 and CDR2 (germline): MNHNS, SASEGT. The DNA of the CDR3 is TGTGCCAGCAGTGAGGTAAAGAGTTTGGTGAACACTGAAGCTTTCTTT. Amino acid sequence: CASSEVKSLVNTEAFF.

This clone has a single count. Relative to the germline gene, one junction end is altered; a read error may explain this. The chain carries TRBV20-1 and TRBJ2-7; 9 bases map to TRBD2. This CDR3 has 11 amino acids. Germline values: CDR1 DFQATT, CDR2 SNEGSKA (reference sequence). CDR3 sequence: CSAREEREVVF. In DNA form, the CDR3 reads TGCAGTGCTAGAGAGGAGCGGGAGGTCGTATTC.

This chain uses TRBV4-1 with TRBJ2-1, with 7 bases that match TRBD1. Germline CDR1 is MGHRA and CDR2 is YSYEKL. The CDR3 has 14 residues. J was trimmed by 7 bases and V by 4 bases; bases with no gene match: 7. CDR3 nucleotide sequence: TGCGCCAGCAGCCCCGACAGGGAACGGAATGAGCAGTTCTTC. Protein: CASSPDRERNEQFF.

The chain combines TRBV19 with TRBJ1-2; D call uncertain. The germline V and J ends were trimmed by 7 bases and 8 bases, with 11 bases remaining between them. The CDR3 is 11 residues long. Germline values: CDR1 LNHDA, CDR2 SQIVND (reference sequence). CDR3 sequence: CASTTNHGYTF. The CDR3 DNA follows: TGTGCCAGTACAACAAATCACGGCTACACCTTC.

On this clone: The same CDR3 arises from other DNA sequences in this sample as well. The rearrangement links TRBV19 to TRBJ1-6, with D possibly matching TRBD1 (6 bases). V was trimmed by 9 bases and J by 0 bases, leaving 12 bases between them. Germline CDR1 reads LNHDA; CDR2 reads SQIVND (reference sequence). The CDR3 covers 15 residues. In DNA form, the CDR3 reads TGTGCCAGCGCAGGGGCTAGCTCCTATAATTCACCCCTCCACTTT. Protein product: CASAGASSYNSPLHF.

The gene calls are TRBV9 and TRBJ2-3; 12 bases line up with TRBD2. With 4 bases clipped from V and 2 bases from J, the junction kept 8 bases outside the gene matches. Per germline, CDR1 SGDLS and CDR2 YYNGEE. The CDR3 covers 17 residues. CDR3 in DNA: TGTGCCAGCAGCCCAGGACTAGCGGGATCCCACACAGATACGCAGTATTTT. Protein sequence: CASSPGLAGSHTDTQYF. The full variable domain, completed using reference TRBV9 and TRBJ2-3, is DSGVTQTPKHLITATGQRVTLRCSPRSGDLSVYWYQQSLDQGLQFLIQYYNGEERAKGNILERFSAQQFPDLHSELNLSSLELGDSALYFCASSPGLAGSHTDTQYFGPGTRLTVL.

The V call is TRBV10-3, the J call TRBJ2-7; D gene ambiguous. The germline V and J ends were trimmed by 10 bases and 7 bases, with 17 bases remaining between them. This CDR3 has 12 residues. CDR1 and CDR2 (germline): ENHRY, SYGVKD. The CDR3 reads CATRSALEEQYF. Here the CDR3 DNA reads TGTGCCACTCGGAGTGCGCTGGAGGAGCAGTACTTC.

The chain links TRBV18 to TRBJ1-4; D is unresolved. Germline lookup yields CDR1 KGHSH and CDR2 LQKENI. CDR3 length: 12 residues. With 3 bases removed from V and 7 bases from J, the gap between germline ends came to 6 bases. The DNA of the CDR3 is TGTGCCAGCTCACCCTCCCGTGAAAAACTGTTTTTT. This translates into CASSPSREKLFF.

This chain joins TRBV30 and TRBJ2-7, with 8 bases lining up with TRBD2. Germline V gives CDR1 GTSNPN, CDR2 SVGIG (reference sequence). The V and J ends lost 4 bases and 2 bases, in that order; junction bases with no gene match: 1. This CDR3 spans 12 amino acids. The CDR3 sequence is CAWKGLAYEQYF. The CDR3 region has the DNA TGTGCCTGGAAGGGACTAGCCTACGAGCAGTACTTC. The variable domain in full, with the rest retrieved from reference TRBV30 and TRBJ2-7, is SQTIHQWPATLVQPVGSPLSLECTVEGTSNPNLYWYRQAAGRGLQLLFYSVGIGQISSEVPQNLSASRPQDRQFILSSKKLLLSDSGFYLCAWKGLAYEQYFGPGTRLTVT.

This clone was counted a single time. The CDR3 nucleotides are TGCGCCAGCAGTGGAAATGGACTAGCGGGACCTTTCGAGCAGTTCTTC. Translation: CASSGNGLAGPFEQFF. The chain uses TRBV10-1 and TRBJ2-1, with TRBD2 matching over 12 bases. Trimming cost V 4 bases and J 10 bases; bases outside gene matches: 11. The germline V gene encodes CDR1 WNHNN and CDR2 SYGVQD (reference sequence). The CDR3 has 16 residues.

The chain employs TRBV7-7 and TRBJ2-2; D is unclear. The V end was cut by 2 bases, the J end by 7 bases, with 5 bases between. The germline gives CDR1 SSHAT, CDR2 FNYEAQ (reference sequence). The CDR3 totals 12 residues. The CDR3 nucleotides read TGTGCCAGCAGCTTATTACTCGGGGAGCTGTTTTTT. This translates into CASSLLLGELFF.

The V call is TRBV7-6, the J call TRBJ2-7, with TRBD1 matching over 8 bases. The ends lost 1 base at V and 2 bases at J; junction bases unmatched: 4. CDR1 and CDR2 (germline): SGHVS, FNYEAQ. The CDR3 is 15 residues long. The CDR3 reads CASSLGGTGTYEQYF. CDR3 DNA: TGTGCCAGCAGCTTAGGTGGGACAGGCACCTACGAGCAGTACTTC. Full variable domain (missing parts from reference TRBV7-6 and TRBJ2-7): GAGVSQSPRYKVTKRGQDVALRCDPISGHVSLYWYRQALGQGPEFLTYFNYEAQQDKSGLPNDRFSAERPEGSISTLTIQRTEQRDSAMYRCASSLGGTGTYEQYFGPGTRLTVT.

The rearrangement uses TRBV27 and TRBJ2-7; 10 bases align to TRBD1. V lost 7 bases and J lost 2; bases outside the gene matches: 8. CDR1 is MNHEY, CDR2 SMNVEV, per germline (reference sequence). The CDR3 spans 15 residues. The CDR3 sequence: CASTTGQGVPYEQYF. The CDR3 region has the DNA TGTGCCAGCACCACCGGACAGGGGGTTCCCTACGAGCAGTACTTC.

The table lists this clone with a few counts. This chain connects TRBV6-5 to TRBJ1-2; TRBD1 is a possible D gene (6 bases). The CDR3 runs to 14 residues. Germline lookup yields CDR1 MNHEY and CDR2 SVGAGI. Trimming shortened V by 4 bases and J by 5 bases, and 14 bases separated the two germline ends. CDR3 sequence: CASSSAGAAYGYTF. CDR3 nucleotide sequence: TGTGCCAGCAGTTCAGCAGGGGCCGCATATGGCTACACCTTC.

The chain combines TRBV28 with TRBJ2-3; 9 bases match TRBD2. The trim removed 6 bases at V and 7 bases at J, leaving 11 bases unmatched. Germline CDR1 reads MDHEN; CDR2 reads SYDVKM. The CDR3 is made up of 15 amino acids. Written as DNA, the CDR3 is TGTGCCAGCAGCCTCCCTCGCGGGGGGGCGAATACGCAGTATTTT. This gives the protein CASSLPRGGANTQYF.

The genes are TRBV6-6 and TRBJ1-5, with D possibly being TRBD1 (6 bases). Germline lookup yields CDR1 MNHNY and CDR2 SVGAGI (reference sequence). The CDR3 totals 12 residues. Deletions cut 5 bases from V and 9 bases from J, with 11 bases between. The CDR3 reads CASSPLQGPQHF. The CDR3 DNA reads as TGTGCCAGCAGTCCACTACAGGGGCCCCAGCATTTT.

This chain joins TRBV11-2 and TRBJ1-2; tentatively, D is TRBD1 (5 bases). CDR1 and CDR2 (germline): SGHAT, FQNNGV. The germline V and J ends were trimmed by 0 bases and 7 bases, with 12 bases remaining between them. This CDR3 has 14 amino acids. CDR3 sequence: CASSLELIGAGYTF. The CDR3 DNA sequence: TGTGCCAGCAGCTTAGAATTGATAGGGGCTGGCTACACCTTC.